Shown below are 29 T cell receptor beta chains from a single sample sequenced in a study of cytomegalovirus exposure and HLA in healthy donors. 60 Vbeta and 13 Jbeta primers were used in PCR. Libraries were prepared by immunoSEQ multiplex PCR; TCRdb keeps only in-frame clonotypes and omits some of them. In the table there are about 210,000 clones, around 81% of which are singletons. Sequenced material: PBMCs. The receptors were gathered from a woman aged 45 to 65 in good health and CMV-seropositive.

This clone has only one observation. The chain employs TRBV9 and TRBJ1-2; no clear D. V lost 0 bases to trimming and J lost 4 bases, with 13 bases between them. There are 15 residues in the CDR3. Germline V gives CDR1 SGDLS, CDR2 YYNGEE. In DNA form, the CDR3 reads TGTGCCAGCAGCGTAGGCACGGTGGCAGGCTATGGCTACACCTTC. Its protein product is CASSVGTVAGYGYTF.

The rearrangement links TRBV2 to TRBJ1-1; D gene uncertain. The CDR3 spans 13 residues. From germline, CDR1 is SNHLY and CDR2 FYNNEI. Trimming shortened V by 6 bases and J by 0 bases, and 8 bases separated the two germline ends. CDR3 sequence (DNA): TGTGCCAGCAGACGAGACATGAACACTGAAGCTTTCTTT. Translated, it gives CASRRDMNTEAFF.

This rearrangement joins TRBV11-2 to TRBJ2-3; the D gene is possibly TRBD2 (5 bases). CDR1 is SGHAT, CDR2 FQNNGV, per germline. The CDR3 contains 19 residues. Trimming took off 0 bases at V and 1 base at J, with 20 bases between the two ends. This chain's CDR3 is CASSLDLDWGVTRTDTQYF. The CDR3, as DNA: TGTGCCAGCAGCTTAGATCTCGATTGGGGAGTCACCCGCACAGATACGCAGTATTTT.

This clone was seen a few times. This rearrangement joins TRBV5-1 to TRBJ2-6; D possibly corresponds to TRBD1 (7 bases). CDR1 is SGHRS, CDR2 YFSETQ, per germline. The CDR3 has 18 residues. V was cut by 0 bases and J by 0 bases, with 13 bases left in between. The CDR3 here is CASSLAAGGTSGANVLTF. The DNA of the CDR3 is TGCGCCAGCAGCTTGGCGGCAGGGGGGACCTCTGGGGCCAACGTCCTGACTTTC.

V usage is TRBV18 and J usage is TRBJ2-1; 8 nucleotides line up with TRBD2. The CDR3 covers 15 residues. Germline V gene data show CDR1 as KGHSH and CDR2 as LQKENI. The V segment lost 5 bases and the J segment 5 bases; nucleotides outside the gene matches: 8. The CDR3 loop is CASSRFTSGDNEQFF. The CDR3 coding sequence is TGTGCCAGCTCAAGGTTTACTAGCGGCGACAATGAGCAGTTCTTC.

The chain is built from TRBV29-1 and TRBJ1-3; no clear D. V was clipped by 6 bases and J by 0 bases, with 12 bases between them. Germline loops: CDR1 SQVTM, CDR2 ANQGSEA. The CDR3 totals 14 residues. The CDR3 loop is CSVLLPDSGNTIYF. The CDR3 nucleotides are TGCAGCGTACTACTGCCAGACTCTGGAAACACCATATATTTT.

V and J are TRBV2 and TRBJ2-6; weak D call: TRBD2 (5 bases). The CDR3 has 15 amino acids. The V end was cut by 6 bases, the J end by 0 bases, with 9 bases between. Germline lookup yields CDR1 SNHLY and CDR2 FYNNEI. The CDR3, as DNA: TGTGCCAGCAGGGAGGACTTCTCTGGGGCCAACGTCCTGACTTTC. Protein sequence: CASREDFSGANVLTF. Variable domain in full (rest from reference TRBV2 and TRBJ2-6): EPEVTQTPSHQVTQMGQEVILRCVPISNHLYFYWYRQILGQKVEFLVSFYNNEISEKSEIFDDQFSVERPDGSNFTLKIRSTKLEDSAMYFCASREDFSGANVLTFGAGSRLTVL.

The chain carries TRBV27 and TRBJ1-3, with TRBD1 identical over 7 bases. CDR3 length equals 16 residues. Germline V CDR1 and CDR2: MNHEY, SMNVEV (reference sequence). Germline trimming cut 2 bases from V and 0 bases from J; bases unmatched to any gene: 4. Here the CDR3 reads CASSLPGQNSGNTIYF. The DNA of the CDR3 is TGTGCCAGCAGTTTACCGGGACAGAACTCTGGAAACACCATATATTTT.

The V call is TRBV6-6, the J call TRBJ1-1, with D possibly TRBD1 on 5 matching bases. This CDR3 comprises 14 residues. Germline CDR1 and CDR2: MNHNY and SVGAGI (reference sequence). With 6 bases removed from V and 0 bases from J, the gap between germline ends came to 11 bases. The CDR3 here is CASRGGRMNTEAFF. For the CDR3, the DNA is TGTGCCAGCAGGGGGGGACGAATGAACACTGAAGCTTTCTTT.

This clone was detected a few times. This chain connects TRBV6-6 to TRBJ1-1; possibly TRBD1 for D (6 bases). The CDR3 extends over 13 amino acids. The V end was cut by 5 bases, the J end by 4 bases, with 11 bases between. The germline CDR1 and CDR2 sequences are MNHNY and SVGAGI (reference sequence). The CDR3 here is CASSKQGSTEAFF. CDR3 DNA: TGTGCCAGCAGTAAACAGGGTAGCACTGAAGCTTTCTTT.

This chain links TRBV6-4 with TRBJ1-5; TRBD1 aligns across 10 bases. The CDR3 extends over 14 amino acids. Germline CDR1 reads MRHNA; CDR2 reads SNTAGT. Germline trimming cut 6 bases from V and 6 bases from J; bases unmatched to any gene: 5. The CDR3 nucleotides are TGTGCCAGCAGCCGGGACAGGGGCGTTCAGCCCCAGCATTTT. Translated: CASSRDRGVQPQHF.

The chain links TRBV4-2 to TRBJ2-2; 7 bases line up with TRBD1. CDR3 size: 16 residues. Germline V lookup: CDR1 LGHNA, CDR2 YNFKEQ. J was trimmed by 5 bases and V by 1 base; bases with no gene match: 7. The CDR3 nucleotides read TGTGCCAGCAGCCAAGTAACGGGACAGTCTACCGGGGAGCTGTTTTTT. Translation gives CASSQVTGQSTGELFF.

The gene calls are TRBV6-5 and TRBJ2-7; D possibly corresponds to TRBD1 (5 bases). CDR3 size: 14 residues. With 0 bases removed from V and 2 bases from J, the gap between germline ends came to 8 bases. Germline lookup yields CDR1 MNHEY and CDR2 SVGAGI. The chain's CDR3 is CASSYSTATYEQYF. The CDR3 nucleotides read TGTGCCAGCAGTTACTCGACAGCGACCTACGAGCAGTACTTC.

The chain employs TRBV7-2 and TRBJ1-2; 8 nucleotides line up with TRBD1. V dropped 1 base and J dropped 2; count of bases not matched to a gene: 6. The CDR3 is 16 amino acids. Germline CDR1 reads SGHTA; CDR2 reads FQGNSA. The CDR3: CASSLGGRQGNYGYTF. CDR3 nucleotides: TGTGCCAGCAGCTTAGGTGGGAGACAGGGGAACTATGGCTACACCTTC.

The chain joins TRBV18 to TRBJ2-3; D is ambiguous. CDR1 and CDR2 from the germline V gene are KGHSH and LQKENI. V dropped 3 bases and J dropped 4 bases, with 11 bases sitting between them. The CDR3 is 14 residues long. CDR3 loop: CASSPNTSPDTQYF. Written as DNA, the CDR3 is TGTGCCAGCTCACCTAACACCAGTCCAGATACGCAGTATTTT.

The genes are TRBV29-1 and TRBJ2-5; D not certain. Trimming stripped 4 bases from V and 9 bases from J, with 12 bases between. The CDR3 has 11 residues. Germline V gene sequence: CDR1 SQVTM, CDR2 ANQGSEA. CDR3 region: CSVGGRVAQYF. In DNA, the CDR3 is TGCAGCGTTGGAGGCCGGGTGGCCCAGTACTTC.

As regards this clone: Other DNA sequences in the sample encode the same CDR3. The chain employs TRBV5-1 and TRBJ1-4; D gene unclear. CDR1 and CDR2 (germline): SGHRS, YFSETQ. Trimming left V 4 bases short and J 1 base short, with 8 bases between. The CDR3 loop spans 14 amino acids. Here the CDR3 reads CASSLDGTNEKLFF. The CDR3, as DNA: TGCGCCAGCAGCCTGGACGGAACTAATGAAAAACTGTTTTTT.

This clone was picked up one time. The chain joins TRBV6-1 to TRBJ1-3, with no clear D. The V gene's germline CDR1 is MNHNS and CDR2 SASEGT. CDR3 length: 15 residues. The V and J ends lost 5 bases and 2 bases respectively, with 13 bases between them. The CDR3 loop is CASSSRGLAGNTIYF. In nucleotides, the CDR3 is TGTGCCAGCAGTTCCCGAGGGTTGGCTGGAAACACCATATATTTT.

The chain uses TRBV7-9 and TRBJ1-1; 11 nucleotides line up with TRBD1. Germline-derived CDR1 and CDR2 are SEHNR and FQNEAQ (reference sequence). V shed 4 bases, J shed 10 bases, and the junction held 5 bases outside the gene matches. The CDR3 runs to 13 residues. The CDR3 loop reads CASSYGQGARAFF. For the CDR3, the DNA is TGTGCCAGCAGCTACGGACAGGGGGCAAGAGCTTTCTTT.

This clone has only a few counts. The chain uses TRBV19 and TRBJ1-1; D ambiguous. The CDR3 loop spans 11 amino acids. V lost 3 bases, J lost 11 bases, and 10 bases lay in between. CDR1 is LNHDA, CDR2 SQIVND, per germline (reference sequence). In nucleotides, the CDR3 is TGTGCCAGTAGTATGGACTCTTCGGCTTTCTTT. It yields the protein CASSMDSSAFF.

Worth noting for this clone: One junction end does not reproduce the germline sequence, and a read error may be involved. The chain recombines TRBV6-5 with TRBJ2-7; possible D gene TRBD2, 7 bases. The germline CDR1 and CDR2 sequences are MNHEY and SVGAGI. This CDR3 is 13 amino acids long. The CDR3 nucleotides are TGTGCCAGCCGGAGGGGGGGCTCCAACGAGCAGTACTTC. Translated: CASRRGGSNEQYF.

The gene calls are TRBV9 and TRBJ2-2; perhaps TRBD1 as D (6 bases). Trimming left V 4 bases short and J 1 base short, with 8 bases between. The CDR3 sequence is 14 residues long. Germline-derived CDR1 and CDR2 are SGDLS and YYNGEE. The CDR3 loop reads CASSPQGNTGELFF. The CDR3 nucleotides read TGTGCCAGCAGCCCACAGGGGAACACCGGGGAGCTGTTTTTT.

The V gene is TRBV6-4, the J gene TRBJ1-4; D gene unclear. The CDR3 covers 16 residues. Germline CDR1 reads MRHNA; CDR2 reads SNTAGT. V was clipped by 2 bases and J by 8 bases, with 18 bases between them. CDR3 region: CASSDPQPKREEKLFF. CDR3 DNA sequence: TGTGCCAGCAGTGACCCGCAGCCAAAACGGGAGGAAAAACTGTTTTTT.

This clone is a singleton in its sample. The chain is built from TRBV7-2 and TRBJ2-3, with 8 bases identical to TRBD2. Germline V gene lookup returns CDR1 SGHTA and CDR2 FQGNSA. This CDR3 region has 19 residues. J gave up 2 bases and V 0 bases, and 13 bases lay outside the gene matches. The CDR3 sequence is CASSLAIGPSGGITDTQYF. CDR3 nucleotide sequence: TGTGCCAGCAGCTTAGCGATTGGACCCAGCGGGGGAATCACAGATACGCAGTATTTT.

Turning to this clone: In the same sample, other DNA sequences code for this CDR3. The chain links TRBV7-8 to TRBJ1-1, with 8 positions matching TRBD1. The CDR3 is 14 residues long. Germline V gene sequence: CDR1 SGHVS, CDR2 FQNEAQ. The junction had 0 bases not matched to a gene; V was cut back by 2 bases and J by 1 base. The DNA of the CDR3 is TGTGCCAGCAGCTTAACAGGGGGGAACACTGAAGCTTTCTTT. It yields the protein CASSLTGGNTEAFF.

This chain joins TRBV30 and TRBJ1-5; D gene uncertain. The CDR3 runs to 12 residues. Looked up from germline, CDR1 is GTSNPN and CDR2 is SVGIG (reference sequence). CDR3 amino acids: CATGLTNQPQHF. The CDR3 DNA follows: TGTGCAACCGGGTTGACCAATCAGCCCCAGCATTTT.

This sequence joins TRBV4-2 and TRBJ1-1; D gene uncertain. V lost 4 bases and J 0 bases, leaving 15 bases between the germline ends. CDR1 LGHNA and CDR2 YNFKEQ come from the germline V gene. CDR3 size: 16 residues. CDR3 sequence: CASSPDDTQVNTEAFF. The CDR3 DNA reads TGTGCCAGCAGCCCAGACGATACGCAGGTGAACACTGAAGCTTTCTTT.

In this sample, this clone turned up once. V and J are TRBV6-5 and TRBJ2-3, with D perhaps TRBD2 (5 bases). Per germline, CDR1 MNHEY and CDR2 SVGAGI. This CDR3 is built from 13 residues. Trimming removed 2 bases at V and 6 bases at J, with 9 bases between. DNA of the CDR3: TGTGCCAGCAGTTACAGCGGACCGGATACGCAGTATTTT. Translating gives CASSYSGPDTQYF.

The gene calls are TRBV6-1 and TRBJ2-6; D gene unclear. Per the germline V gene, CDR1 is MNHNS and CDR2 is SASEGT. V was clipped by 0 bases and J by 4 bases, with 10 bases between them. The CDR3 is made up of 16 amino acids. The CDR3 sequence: CASSEAGATGANVLTF. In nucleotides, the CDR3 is TGTGCCAGCAGTGAAGCGGGCGCAACCGGGGCCAACGTCCTGACTTTC.